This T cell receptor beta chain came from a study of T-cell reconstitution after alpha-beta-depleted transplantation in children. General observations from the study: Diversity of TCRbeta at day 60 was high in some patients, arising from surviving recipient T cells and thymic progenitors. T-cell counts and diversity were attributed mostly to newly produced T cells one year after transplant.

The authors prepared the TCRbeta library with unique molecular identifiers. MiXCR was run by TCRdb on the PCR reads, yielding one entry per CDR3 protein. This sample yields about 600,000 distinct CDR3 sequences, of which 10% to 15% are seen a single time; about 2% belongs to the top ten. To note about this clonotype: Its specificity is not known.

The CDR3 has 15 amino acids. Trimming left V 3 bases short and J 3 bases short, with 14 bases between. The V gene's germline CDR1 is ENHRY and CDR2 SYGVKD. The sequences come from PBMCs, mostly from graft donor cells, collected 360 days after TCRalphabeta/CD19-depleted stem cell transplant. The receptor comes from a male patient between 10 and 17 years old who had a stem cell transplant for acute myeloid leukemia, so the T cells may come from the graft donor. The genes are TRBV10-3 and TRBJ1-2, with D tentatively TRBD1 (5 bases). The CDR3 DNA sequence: TGTGCCATCAGTGATACCGGGACGAACTACTATGGCTACACCTTC. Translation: CAISDTGTNYYGYTF.